The 4 T cell receptor beta chains below were found in one sample sequenced in a study of beta chain features in type 1 diabetes. Expressed TCRB transcripts were sequenced after all isolated RNA was converted to cDNA. Assay used: immunoSEQ multiplex PCR; TCRdb lists only in-frame clones, some missing. The table has 130,000 to 150,000 clones, around 50% seen once. Sample: Tregs from blood. Every receptor here comes from a young man in good health.

This clone was observed a handful of times. The chain carries TRBV7-9 and TRBJ2-3, with 9 bases aligning to TRBD1. The CDR3 sequence is 18 residues long. Germline V gene lookup returns CDR1 SEHNR and CDR2 FQNEAQ (reference sequence). The J segment lost 6 bases and the V segment lost 3 bases, leaving 16 bases of the junction unmatched. The CDR3 region has the DNA TGTGCCAGCAGCTTTACGACTACGACAGGGGGTTTGATGGATACGCAGTATTTT. Its protein product is CASSFTTTTGGLMDTQYF. Variable domain in full (rest from reference TRBV7-9 and TRBJ2-3): DTGVSQNPRHKITKRGQNVTFRCDPISEHNRLYWYRQTLGQGPEFLTYFQNEAQLEKSRLLSDRFSAERPKGSFSTLEIQRTEQGDSAMYLCASSFTTTTGGLMDTQYFGPGTRLTVL.

This chain uses TRBV29-1 with TRBJ2-7; D is ambiguous. V lost 6 bases and J 2 bases, leaving 8 bases between the germline ends. CDR1 is SQVTM and CDR2 is ANQGSEA in the germline V gene. There are 11 residues in the CDR3. This CDR3 is CSVGITYEQYF. CDR3 nucleotides: TGCAGCGTCGGTATAACCTACGAGCAGTACTTC.

CDR3 loop: CASSPPGRGAFF. The CDR3, as DNA: TGTGCCAGCAGCCCCCCGGGCAGGGGGGCTTTCTTT. This rearrangement joins TRBV6-5 to TRBJ1-1; TRBD1 matches 7 bases. The CDR3 is 12 amino acids. The V segment lost 6 bases and the J segment 11 bases; nucleotides outside the gene matches: 9. Per the germline V gene, CDR1 is MNHEY and CDR2 is SVGAGI.

The chain carries TRBV6-5 and TRBJ2-7, with TRBD1 matching 9 bases. V shed 5 bases and J 4 bases; nucleotides not matched to a gene: 6. Germline-derived CDR1 and CDR2 are MNHEY and SVGAGI. This CDR3 is 14 amino acids long. The CDR3 DNA reads as TGTGCCAGCAGTAGGACAGGGGCCAGATACGAGCAGTACTTC. Protein: CASSRTGARYEQYF.